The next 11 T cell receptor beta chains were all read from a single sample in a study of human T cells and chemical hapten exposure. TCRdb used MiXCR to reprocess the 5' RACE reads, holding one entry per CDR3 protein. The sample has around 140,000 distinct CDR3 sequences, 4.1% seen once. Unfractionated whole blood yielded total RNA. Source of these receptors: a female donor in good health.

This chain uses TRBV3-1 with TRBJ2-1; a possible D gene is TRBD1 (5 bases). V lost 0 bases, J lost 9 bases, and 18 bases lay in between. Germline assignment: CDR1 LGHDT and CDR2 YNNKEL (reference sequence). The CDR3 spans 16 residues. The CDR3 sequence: CASSQDLAGLLAEQFF. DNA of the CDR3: TGTGCCAGCAGCCAAGATCTGGCAGGGCTGCTCGCTGAGCAGTTCTTC.

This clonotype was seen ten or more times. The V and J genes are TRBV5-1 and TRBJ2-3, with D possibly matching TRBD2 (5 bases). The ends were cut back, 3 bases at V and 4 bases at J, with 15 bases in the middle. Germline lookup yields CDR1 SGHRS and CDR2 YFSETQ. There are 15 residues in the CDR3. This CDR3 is CASSSTTGSPDTQYF. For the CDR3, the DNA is TGCGCCAGCAGCTCTACAACGGGGTCGCCAGATACGCAGTATTTT.

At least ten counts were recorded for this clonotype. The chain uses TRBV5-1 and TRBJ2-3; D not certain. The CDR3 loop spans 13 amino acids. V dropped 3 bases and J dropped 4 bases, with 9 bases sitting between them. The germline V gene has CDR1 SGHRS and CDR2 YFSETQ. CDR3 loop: CASSWSLADTQYF. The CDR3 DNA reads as TGCGCCAGCAGCTGGAGCTTAGCAGATACGCAGTATTTT. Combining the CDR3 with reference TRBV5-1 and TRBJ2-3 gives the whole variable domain KAGVTQTPRYLIKTRGQQVTLSCSPISGHRSVSWYQQTPGQGLQFLFEYFSETQRNKGNFPGRFSGRQFSNSRSEMNVSTLELGDSALYLCASSWSLADTQYFGPGTRLTVL.

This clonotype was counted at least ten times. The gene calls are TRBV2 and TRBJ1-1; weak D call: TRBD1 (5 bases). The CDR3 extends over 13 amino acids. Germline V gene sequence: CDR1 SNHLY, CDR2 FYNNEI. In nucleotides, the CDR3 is TGTGCGTCGGGGGGAGAGATGAACACTGAAGCTTTCTTT. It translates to CASGGEMNTEAFF. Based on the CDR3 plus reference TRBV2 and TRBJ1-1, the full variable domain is EPEVTQTPSHQVTQMGQEVILRCVPISNHLYFYWYRQILGQKVEFLVSFYNNEISEKSEIFDDQFSVERPDGSNFTLKIRSTKLEDSAMYFCASGGEMNTEAFFGQGTRLTVV.

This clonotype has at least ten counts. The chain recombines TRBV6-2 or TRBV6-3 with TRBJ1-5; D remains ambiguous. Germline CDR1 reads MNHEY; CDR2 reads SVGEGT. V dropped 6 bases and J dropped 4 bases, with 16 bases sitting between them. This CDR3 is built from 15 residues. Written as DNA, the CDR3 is TGTGCCAGCAGCCGTAGAGGGCACCCAAATCAGCCCCAGCATTTT. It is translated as CASSRRGHPNQPQHF.

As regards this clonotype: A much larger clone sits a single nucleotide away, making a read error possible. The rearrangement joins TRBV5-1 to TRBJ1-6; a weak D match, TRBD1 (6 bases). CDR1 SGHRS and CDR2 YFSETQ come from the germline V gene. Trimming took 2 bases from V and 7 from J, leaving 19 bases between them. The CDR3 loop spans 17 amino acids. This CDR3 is CASSFSGTQTNNSPLHF. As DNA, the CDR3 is TGCGCCAGCAGCTTCTCCGGGACACAGACGAACAATTCACCCCTCCACTTT.

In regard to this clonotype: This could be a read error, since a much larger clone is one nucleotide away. The CDR3 region has the DNA TGTGCCACCAGCAGAGGGAATCAGACCCAGCATTTT. Amino acid sequence: CATSRGNQTQHF. The V call is TRBV15, the J call TRBJ1-5; D gene ambiguous. Germline V gene data show CDR1 as LNHNV and CDR2 as YYDKDF (reference sequence). The CDR3 is 12 residues long.

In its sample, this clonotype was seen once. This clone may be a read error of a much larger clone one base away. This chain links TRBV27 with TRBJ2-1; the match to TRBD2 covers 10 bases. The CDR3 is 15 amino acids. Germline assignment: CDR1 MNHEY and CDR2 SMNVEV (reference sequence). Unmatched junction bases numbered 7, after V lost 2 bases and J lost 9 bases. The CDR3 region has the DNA TGTGCCAGCAGTTTAAGGAGCGGGGGGGGGGGTGAGCAGTTCTTC. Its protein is CASSLRSGGGGEQFF.

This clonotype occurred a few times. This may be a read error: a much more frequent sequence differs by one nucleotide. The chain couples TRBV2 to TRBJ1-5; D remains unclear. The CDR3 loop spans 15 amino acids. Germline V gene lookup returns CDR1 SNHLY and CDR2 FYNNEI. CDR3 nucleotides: TGTGCCAGCAGTGAACAGAAATCCGCGCATCAGCCCCAGAATTTT. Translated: CASSEQKSAHQPQNF.

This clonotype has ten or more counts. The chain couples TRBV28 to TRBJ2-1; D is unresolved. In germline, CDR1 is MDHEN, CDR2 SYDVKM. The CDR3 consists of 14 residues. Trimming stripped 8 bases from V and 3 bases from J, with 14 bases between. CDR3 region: CASRAVGDYNEQFF. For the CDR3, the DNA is TGTGCCAGCCGGGCGGTTGGGGACTACAATGAGCAGTTCTTC.

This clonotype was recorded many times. The CDR3 nucleotides are TGTGCCAGCTGCCGTGTAGGGGGTCTAAAGCCCCAGCATTTT. Translating gives CASCRVGGLKPQHF. J is TRBJ1-5 and V is TRBV12-3 or TRBV12-4; D may be TRBD1 (6 bases). CDR3 size: 14 residues. Trimming left V 8 bases short and J 8 bases short, with 19 bases between.